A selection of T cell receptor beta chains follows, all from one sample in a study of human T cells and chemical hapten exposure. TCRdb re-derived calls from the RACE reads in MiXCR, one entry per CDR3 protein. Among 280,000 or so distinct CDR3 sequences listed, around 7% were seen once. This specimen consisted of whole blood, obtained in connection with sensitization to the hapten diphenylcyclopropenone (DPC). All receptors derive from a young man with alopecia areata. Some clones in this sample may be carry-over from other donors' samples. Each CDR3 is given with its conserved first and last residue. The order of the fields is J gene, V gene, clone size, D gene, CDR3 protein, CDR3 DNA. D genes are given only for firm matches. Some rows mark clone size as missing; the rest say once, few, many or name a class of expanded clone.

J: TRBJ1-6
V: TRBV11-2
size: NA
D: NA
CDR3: CASSLVATYYYNSPLHF
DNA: TGTGCCAGCAGCTTAGTAGCGACATACTACTATAATTCACCCCTCCACTTT

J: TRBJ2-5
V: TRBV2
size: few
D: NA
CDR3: CASSLGGGVVETQYF
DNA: TGTGCCAGCAGTCTTGGAGGTGGCGTGGTGGAGACCCAGTACTTC

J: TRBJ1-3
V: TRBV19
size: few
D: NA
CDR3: CASSTTGVSGNTIYF
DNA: TGTGCCAGTAGTACGACAGGAGTATCTGGAAACACCATATATTTT

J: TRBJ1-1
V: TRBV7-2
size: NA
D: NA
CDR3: CASSLDKNTEAFF
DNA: TGTGCCAGCAGCTTAGACAAGAACACTGAAGCTTTCTTT

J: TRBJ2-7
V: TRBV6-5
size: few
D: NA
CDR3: CASRQGDTYEQYF
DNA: TGTGCCAGCAGACAAGGCGACACCTACGAGCAGTACTTC

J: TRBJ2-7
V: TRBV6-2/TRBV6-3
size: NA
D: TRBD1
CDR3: CASSHFETGTYEQYF
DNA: TGTGCCAGCAGCCACTTTGAGACAGGGACCTACGAGCAGTACTTC

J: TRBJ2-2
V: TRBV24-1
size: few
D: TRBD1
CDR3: CATTRTGDTGELFF
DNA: TGTGCCACGACGAGGACAGGGGACACCGGGGAGCTGTTTTTT

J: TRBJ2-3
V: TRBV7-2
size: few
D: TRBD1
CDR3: CASSLRLQGGTDTQYF
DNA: TGTGCCAGCAGCTTACGGTTACAGGGGGGAACAGATACGCAGTATTTT

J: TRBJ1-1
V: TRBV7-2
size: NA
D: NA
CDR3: CASSLASVRGTEAFF
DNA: TGTGCCAGCAGCTTAGCGTCCGTTAGAGGGACTGAAGCTTTCTTT

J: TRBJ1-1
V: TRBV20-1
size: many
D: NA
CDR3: CSARHTEAFF
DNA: TGCAGTGCTAGACACACTGAAGCTTTCTTT

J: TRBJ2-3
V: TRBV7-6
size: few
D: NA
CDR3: CASSFSRWATDTQYF
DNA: TGTGCCAGCAGCTTCTCAAGGTGGGCCACAGATACGCAGTATTTT

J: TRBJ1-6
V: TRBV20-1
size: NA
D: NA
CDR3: CSAIKGQKNSPLHF
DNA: TGCAGTGCCATTAAAGGACAGAAAAATTCACCCCTCCACTTT

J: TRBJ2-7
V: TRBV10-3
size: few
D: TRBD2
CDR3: CAIRMGGSTYEQYF
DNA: TGTGCCATACGGATGGGGGGGAGTACCTACGAGCAGTACTTC

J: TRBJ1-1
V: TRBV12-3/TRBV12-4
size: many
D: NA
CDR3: CASSLSRRGTEAFF
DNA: TGTGCCAGCAGTTTAAGCCGCAGGGGCACTGAAGCTTTCTTT

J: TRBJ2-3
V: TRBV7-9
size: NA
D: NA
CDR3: CASTFQGLSDTQYF
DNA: TGTGCCAGCACCTTCCAGGGTCTTTCAGATACGCAGTATTTT

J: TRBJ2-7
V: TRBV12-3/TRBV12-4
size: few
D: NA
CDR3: CASSPGTPYEQYF
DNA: TGTGCCAGCAGCCCCGGGACACCTTACGAGCAGTACTTC

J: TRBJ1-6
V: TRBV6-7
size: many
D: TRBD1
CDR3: CASSSGQAPNSPLHF
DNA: TGTGCCAGCAGCTCCGGACAGGCCCCGAATTCACCCCTCCACTTT

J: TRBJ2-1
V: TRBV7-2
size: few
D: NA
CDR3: CASSNGGENEQFF
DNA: TGTGCCAGCAGTAACGGGGGCGAAAATGAGCAGTTCTTC

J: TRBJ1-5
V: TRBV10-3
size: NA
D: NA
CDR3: CAISESSGAGSPHF
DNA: TGTGCCATCAGTGAGTCGTCCGGGGCAGGCTCTCCACATTTT

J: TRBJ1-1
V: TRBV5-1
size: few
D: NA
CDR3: CASSLRWQVNINTEAFF
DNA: TGCGCCAGCAGCTTGCGCTGGCAGGTGAATATTAACACTGAAGCTTTCTTT

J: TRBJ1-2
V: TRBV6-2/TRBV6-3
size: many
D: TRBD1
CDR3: CASSPDRDVGYGYTF
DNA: TGTGCCAGCAGCCCGGACAGGGACGTAGGCTATGGCTACACCTTC

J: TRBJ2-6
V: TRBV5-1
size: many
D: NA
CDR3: CASSLLEAGANVLTF
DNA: TGCGCCAGCAGCCTCCTAGAGGCTGGGGCCAACGTCCTGACTTTC

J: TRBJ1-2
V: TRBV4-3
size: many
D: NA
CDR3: CASSTSRPLNYGYTF
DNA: TGCGCCAGCAGCACTTCCCGGCCTCTTAACTATGGCTACACCTTC

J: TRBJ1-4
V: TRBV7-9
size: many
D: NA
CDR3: CASSPLQAIGANEKLFF
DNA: TGTGCCAGCAGCCCGCTACAAGCCATTGGGGCTAATGAAAAACTGTTTTTT

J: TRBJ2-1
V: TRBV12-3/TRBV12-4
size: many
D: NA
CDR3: CASSPLSGLPTGEQFF
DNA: TGTGCCAGCAGTCCCCTTTCCGGGCTTCCGACGGGGGAGCAGTTCTTC

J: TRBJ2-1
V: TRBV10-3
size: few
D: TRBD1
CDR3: CAISERGRQGDVDEQFF
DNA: TGTGCCATCAGTGAGCGGGGAAGACAGGGGGACGTCGATGAGCAGTTCTTC

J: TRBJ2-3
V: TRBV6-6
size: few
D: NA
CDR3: CASSSFGGDTQYF
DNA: TGTGCCAGCAGTTCGTTTGGGGGAGATACGCAGTATTTT

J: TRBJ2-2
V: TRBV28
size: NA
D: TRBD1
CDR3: CASSGTGFYANTGELFF
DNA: TGTGCCAGCAGTGGGACAGGGTTTTACGCGAACACCGGGGAGCTGTTTTTT

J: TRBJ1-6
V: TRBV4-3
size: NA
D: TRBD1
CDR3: CASSQDGTGDNSPLHF
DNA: TGCGCCAGCAGCCAAGACGGGACAGGGGATAATTCACCCCTCCACTTT

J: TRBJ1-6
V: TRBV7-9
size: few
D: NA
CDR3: CASSPQGVGSPLHF
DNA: TGTGCCAGCAGCCCACAGGGAGTCGGTTCACCCCTCCACTTT

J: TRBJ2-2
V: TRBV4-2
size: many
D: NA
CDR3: CASSPRTGTGELFF
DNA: TGTGCCAGCAGCCCGCGAACAGGGACCGGGGAGCTGTTTTTT

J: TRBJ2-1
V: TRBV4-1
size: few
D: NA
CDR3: CASSQQGPDNEQFF
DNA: TGCGCCAGCAGCCAACAGGGGCCAGACAATGAGCAGTTCTTC

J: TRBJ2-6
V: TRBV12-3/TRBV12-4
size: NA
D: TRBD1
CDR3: CASSLRTGSGANVLTF
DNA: TGTGCCAGCAGTCTACGGACAGGGTCTGGGGCCAACGTCCTGACTTTC

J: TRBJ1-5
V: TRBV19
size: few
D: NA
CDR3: CASSIVTIGTRYQPQHF
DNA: TGTGCCAGTAGTATAGTTACTATCGGGACAAGGTATCAGCCCCAGCATTTT

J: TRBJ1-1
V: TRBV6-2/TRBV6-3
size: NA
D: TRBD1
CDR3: CASSYGRGPTEAFF
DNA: TGTGCCAGCAGTTACGGCAGGGGGCCCACTGAAGCTTTCTTT

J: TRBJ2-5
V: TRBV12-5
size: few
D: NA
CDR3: CASGLVVGGYQETQYF
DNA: TGTGCTAGTGGTTTGGTAGTTGGGGGGTACCAAGAGACCCAGTACTTC

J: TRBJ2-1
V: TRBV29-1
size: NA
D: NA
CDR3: CSVGLSWAAGGDEQFF
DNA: TGCAGCGTTGGCTTGAGCTGGGCGGCCGGAGGTGATGAGCAGTTCTTC

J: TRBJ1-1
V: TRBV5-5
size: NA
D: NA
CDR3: CVSSQAGDTEAFF
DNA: TGTGTCAGCAGCCAGGCGGGGGACACTGAAGCTTTCTTT

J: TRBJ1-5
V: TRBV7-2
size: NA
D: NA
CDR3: CASSLAFRAEVSQPQHF
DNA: TGTGCCAGCAGCTTAGCGTTCAGGGCAGAAGTTAGTCAGCCCCAGCATTTT

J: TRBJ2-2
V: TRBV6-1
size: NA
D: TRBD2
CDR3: CASSARLAGRGELFF
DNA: TGTGCCAGCAGTGCCCGACTAGCGGGGAGAGGGGAGCTGTTTTTT

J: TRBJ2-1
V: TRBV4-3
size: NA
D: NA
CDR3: CASSQDSINRFYNGQFF
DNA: TGCGCCAGCAGCCAAGATTCAATCAACCGATTCTACAATGGGCAGTTCTTC

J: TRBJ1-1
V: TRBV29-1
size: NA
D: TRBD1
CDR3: CSARQGDTEAFF
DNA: TGCAGCGCAAGACAGGGGGACACTGAAGCTTTCTTT

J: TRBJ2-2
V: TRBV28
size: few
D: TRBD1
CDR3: CASRPIVGRGYTGELFF
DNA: TGTGCCAGCAGACCCATTGTTGGCAGGGGGTACACCGGGGAGCTGTTTTTT

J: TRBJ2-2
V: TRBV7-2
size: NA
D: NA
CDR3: CASSLPGHSNTGELFF
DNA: TGTGCCAGCAGCCTGCCCGGCCACTCGAACACCGGGGAGCTGTTTTTT

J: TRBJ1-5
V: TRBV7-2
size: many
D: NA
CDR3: CASSLGLYGRSQPQHF
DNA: TGTGCCAGCAGCTTAGGGTTATACGGTCGTAGTCAGCCCCAGCATTTT

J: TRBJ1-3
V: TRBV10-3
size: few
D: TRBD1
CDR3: CATTRTGGANGNTIYF
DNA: TGTGCCACCACTAGGACAGGGGGCGCCAATGGAAACACCATATATTTT

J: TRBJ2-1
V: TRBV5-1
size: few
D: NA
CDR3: CASRGTSSQVGEQFF
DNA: TGCGCCAGCAGGGGAACTAGCTCCCAGGTGGGTGAGCAGTTCTTC

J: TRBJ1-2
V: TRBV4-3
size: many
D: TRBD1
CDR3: CASSLIGTGYGYTF
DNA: TGCGCCAGCAGCCTAATAGGGACAGGCTATGGCTACACCTTC

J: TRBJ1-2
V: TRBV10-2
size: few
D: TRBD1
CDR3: CASSEGQRGRRGYTF
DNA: TGCGCCAGCAGTGAAGGGCAGAGGGGGCGTCGGGGCTACACCTTC

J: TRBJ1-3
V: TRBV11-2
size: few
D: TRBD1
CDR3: CASRTPGGSPGNTIYF
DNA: TGTGCCAGCAGAACCCCAGGGGGAAGTCCTGGAAACACCATATATTTT

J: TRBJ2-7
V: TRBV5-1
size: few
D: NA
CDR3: CASSLLDEQYF
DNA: TGCGCCAGCAGCTTATTGGACGAGCAGTACTTC

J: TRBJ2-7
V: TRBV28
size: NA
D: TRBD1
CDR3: CASSPIPTGDNEQYF
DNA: TGTGCCAGCAGTCCAATTCCGACAGGGGACAACGAGCAGTACTTC

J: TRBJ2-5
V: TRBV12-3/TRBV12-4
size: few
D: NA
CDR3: CASSSGWEETQYF
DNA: TGTGCCAGCAGTTCGGGCTGGGAAGAGACCCAGTACTTC

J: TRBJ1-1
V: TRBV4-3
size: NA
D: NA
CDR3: CASSQERETEEAFF
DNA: TGCGCCAGCAGCCAAGAACGAGAAACTGAAGAAGCTTTCTTT

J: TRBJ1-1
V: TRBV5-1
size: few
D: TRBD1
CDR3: CASSFDRVNTEAFF
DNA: TGCGCCAGCAGCTTCGACAGGGTGAACACTGAAGCTTTCTTT